This is a list of T cell receptor beta chains from one sample in a study of blood T cells in healthy people across ages. TCRdb reprocessed the 5' RACE reads with MiXCR, giving one entry per CDR3 protein. Found here are 1.6 million or so distinct CDR3 sequences, about 35% of them singletons; the top ten hold approximately 10%. Material: blood. All receptors come from a woman younger than 45 in good health. Each CDR3 is given with its conserved first and last residue. D genes are given only for firm matches. Rows give clone size only sometimes, using once, few, many, or a class for an expanded clone.

d_gene	v_gene	j_gene	abundance	CDR3nt	CDR3aa
TRBD2	TRBV28	TRBJ2-1	.	TGTGCCAGCAGTTTACAGGTAGCGGGGTATTTCAATGAGCAGTTCTTC	CASSLQVAGYFNEQFF
.	TRBV6-4	TRBJ2-6	many	TGTGCCAGCAGTGACTCGACAGGTTTTGGGGCCAACGTCCTGACTTTC	CASSDSTGFGANVLTF
TRBD1	TRBV6-1	TRBJ2-1	few	TGTGCCAGCAGTGAGGACAGGGAAGGGGGAAGGAGGCACAATGAGCAGTTCTTC	CASSEDREGGRRHNEQFF
.	TRBV12-3/TRBV12-4	TRBJ1-4	.	TGTGCCTGCAGTGGGGCAGCAGCAACTAATGAAAAACTGTTTTTT	CACSGAAATNEKLFF
.	TRBV14	TRBJ2-1	few	TGTGCCAGCAGCCAAGGGCAGGTTCCTTACAATGAGCAGTTCTTC	CASSQGQVPYNEQFF
TRBD1	TRBV4-1	TRBJ2-2	.	TGCGCCAGCACTGGGACAGGGGGCTGGACCGGAGAGCGGTTTTTT	CASTGTGGWTGERFF
.	TRBV3-1	TRBJ1-6	.	TGTGCCAGCAGGGGCAGTGGGAGAGGTGATTCACCCCTCCACTTT	CASRGSGRGDSPLHF
.	TRBV11-2	TRBJ2-7	few	TGTGCCAGCAGCTACGCCCCAGGGGCGGGCGAGCAGTACTTC	CASSYAPGAGEQYF
.	TRBV6-5	TRBJ2-1	.	TGTGCCAGCAAATCAAAGGACAGCTCCTACAATGAGCAGTTCTTC	CASKSKDSSYNEQFF
.	TRBV13	TRBJ1-1	few	TGTGCCAGCAGCTTAGGGCGGTTGGCAGCGCCAAGCGCTTTCTTT	CASSLGRLAAPSAFF
.	TRBV20-1	TRBJ1-1	few	TGCAGTGCTAGGATAAGACAGAAAAACACTGAAGCTTTCTTT	CSARIRQKNTEAFF
TRBD1	TRBV12-3/TRBV12-4	TRBJ2-5	.	TGTGCCAGCAGTTTCCGGGACAGGGGGTTGCAAGAGACCCAGTACTTC	CASSFRDRGLQETQYF
.	TRBV7-6	TRBJ2-7	.	TGTGCCAGCAGCTTAGGTGGGGCACATACCTACGAGCAGTACTTC	CASSLGGAHTYEQYF
.	TRBV27	TRBJ2-7	.	TGTGCCAGCAGTTCCGACAGGAGGTCCTACGAGCAGTACTTC	CASSSDRRSYEQYF
.	TRBV7-8	TRBJ1-5	few	TGTGCCAGCAGCCCTCGTCAGTTACCCAATCAGCCCCAGCATTTT	CASSPRQLPNQPQHF
.	TRBV7-9	TRBJ1-1	.	TGTGCCAGCAGCTCCACCACCGGGACAGAAGCTTTCTTT	CASSSTTGTEAFF
.	TRBV29-1	TRBJ2-3	many	TGCAGCGTTGTCGCCAGGGGAGTCGGCACAGATACGCAGTATTTT	CSVVARGVGTDTQYF
TRBD1	TRBV4-1	TRBJ2-7	.	TGCGCCAGCAGTCCAACTCCTCCAACAGGGGTCGAGCAGTACTTC	CASSPTPPTGVEQYF
.	TRBV9	TRBJ1-1	.	TGTGCCAGCAGCGAGCGGGGGGCGAGTCACACTGAAGCTTTCTTT	CASSERGASHTEAFF
TRBD1	TRBV7-3	TRBJ2-1	many	TGTGCCAGCAGCTTAGGTCCCCCTATTAGAGGGGGCCAGAGCTCCTACAATGAGCAGTTCTTC	CASSLGPPIRGGQSSYNEQFF
TRBD1	TRBV20-1	TRBJ1-6	.	TGCAGTGCCCGGCGCGGGACAGGGCTATACTCACCCCTCCACTTT	CSARRGTGLYSPLHF
.	TRBV20-1	TRBJ1-5	once	TGCAGTGCTAGAGCCGGGACAAGTAGCAATCAGCCCCAGCATTTT	CSARAGTSSNQPQHF
.	TRBV6-6	TRBJ1-2	many	TGTGCCAGCAACCGGGGGTGGGATGACTTAGTTGGCTACACCTTC	CASNRGWDDLVGYTF
TRBD2	TRBV4-1	TRBJ2-3	.	TGCGCCAGCAGCCCCCAGACTAGCGGGAGTGACGGAGATACGCAGTATTTT	CASSPQTSGSDGDTQYF
.	TRBV7-2	TRBJ1-6	.	TGTGCCAGCAGCTTCTTGGAAGGGAACTTTAATTCACCCCTCCACTTT	CASSFLEGNFNSPLHF